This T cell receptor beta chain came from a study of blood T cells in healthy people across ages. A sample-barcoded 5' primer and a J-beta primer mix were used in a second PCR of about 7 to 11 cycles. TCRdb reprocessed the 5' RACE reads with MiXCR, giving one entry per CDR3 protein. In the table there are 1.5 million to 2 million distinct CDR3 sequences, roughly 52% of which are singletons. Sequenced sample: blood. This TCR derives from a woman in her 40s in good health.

The DNA of the CDR3 is TGTGCCAGCAGCTTAGTCTCCTCAGGGGAGCAGTTCTTC. Encoded protein: CASSLVSSGEQFF. The chain combines TRBV7-2 with TRBJ2-1, with D perhaps TRBD1 (5 bases). V was shortened by 1 base and J by 10 bases, with 11 bases between the two germline ends. This CDR3 has 13 residues. Germline V gene lookup returns CDR1 SGHTA and CDR2 FQGNSA.